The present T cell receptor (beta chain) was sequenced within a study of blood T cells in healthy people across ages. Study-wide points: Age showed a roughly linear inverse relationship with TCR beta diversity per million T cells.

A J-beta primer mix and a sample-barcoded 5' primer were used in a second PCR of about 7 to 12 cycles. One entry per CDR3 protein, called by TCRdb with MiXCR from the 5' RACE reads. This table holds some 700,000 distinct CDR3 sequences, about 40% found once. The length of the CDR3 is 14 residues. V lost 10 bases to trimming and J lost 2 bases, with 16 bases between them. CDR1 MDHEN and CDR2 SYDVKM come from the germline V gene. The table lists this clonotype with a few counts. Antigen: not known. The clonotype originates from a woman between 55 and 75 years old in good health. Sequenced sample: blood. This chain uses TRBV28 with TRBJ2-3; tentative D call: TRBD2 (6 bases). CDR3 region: CATTGVLHTDTQYF. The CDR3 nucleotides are TGTGCCACGACGGGGGTACTCCACACAGATACGCAGTATTTT.